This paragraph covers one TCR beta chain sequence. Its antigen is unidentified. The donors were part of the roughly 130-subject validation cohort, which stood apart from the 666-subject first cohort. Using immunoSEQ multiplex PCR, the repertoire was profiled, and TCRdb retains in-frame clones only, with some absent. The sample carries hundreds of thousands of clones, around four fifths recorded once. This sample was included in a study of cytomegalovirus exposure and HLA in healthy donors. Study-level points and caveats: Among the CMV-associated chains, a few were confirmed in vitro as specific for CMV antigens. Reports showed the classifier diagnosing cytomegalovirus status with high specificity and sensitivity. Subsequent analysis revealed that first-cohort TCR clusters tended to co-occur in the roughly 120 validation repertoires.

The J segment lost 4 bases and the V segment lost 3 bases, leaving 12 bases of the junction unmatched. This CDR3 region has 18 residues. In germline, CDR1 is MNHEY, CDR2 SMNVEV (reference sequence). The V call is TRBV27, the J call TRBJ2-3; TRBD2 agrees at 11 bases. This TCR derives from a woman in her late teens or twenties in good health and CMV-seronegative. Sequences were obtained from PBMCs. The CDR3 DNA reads TGTGCCAGCAGTTTTCGGTTCCCCGGGACTAGCGGAGCAGATACGCAGTATTTT. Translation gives CASSFRFPGTSGADTQYF.